This T cell receptor (beta chain) was recovered during a study of human T cells and chemical hapten exposure. Overall study: Patients having alopecia areata, totalis or universalis were mostly female.

The study, taken as a whole, reports: Expanded TCR sets contained significantly more large CDR3 similarity clusters than controls. Patch test score rose with PT1 expanded TCRs, significant at 8, 16, 32, not 4.

Looked up from germline, CDR1 is MNHEY and CDR2 is SVGEGT. CDR3 length: 15 residues. Deletions cut 5 bases from V and 3 bases from J, with 16 bases between. TCRdb processed the RACE reads anew with MiXCR; each CDR3 protein has one entry. The table shows around 77,000 distinct CDR3 sequences, with approximately 9.4% occurring only once. As to time point: patch test 1, 2 weeks after DPC sensitization. Specified treatment: therapeutic diphenylcyclopropenone sensitization with weekly scalp DPC. This clonotype was seen repeatedly, ten times or more. Antigen: not known. The rearrangement links TRBV6-2 or TRBV6-3 to TRBJ1-1, with D possibly being TRBD1 (5 bases). The sample consisted of whole blood, taken in connection with sensitization to the hapten diphenylcyclopropenone (DPC). This TCR was recovered from a woman in her thirties or forties with alopecia areata. Some clones in this sample may be carry-over from other donors' samples. The CDR3 sequence: CASSPTWGRDTEAFF. CDR3 coding DNA: TGTGCCAGCAGTCCAACGTGGGGACGAGACACTGAAGCTTTCTTT.